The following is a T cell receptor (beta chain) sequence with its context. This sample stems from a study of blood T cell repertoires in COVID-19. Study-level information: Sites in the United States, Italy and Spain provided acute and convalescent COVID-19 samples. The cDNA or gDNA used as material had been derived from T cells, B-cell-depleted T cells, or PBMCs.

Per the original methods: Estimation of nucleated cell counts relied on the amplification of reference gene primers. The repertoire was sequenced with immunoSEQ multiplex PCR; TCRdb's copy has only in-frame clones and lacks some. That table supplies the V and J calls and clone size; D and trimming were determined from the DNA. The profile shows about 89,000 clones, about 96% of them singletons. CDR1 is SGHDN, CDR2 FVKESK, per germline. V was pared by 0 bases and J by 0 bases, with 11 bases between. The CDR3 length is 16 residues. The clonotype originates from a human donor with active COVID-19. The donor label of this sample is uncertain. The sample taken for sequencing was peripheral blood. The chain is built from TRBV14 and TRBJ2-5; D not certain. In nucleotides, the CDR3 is TGTGCCAGCAGCCAAGATAAGTTCAGGAACCAAGAGACCCAGTACTTC. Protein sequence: CASSQDKFRNQETQYF. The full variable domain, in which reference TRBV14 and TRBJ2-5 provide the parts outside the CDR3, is EAGVTQFPSHSVIEKGQTVTLRCDPISGHDNLYWYRRVMGKEIKFLLHFVKESKQDESGMPNNRFLAERTGGTYSTLKVQPAELEDSGVYFCASSQDKFRNQETQYFGPGTRLLVL.